Listed here are 29 T cell receptor beta chains from one sample, sequenced in a study of blood T cell repertoires in COVID-19. The table came from immunoSEQ multiplex PCR; TCRdb's copy has only in-frame clones and leaves some out. This sample carries approximately 200,000 clones, approximately 84% of them seen once, and the ten largest clones take 6% to 8%. The source material was peripheral blood. The source of these receptors is a human donor with acute or convalescent COVID-19. The donor label of this sample is uncertain.

The chain recombines TRBV19 with TRBJ1-2; no reliable D call. The length of the CDR3 is 14 residues. The germline V gene encodes CDR1 LNHDA and CDR2 SQIVND (reference sequence). The germline V and J ends were trimmed by 7 bases and 8 bases, with 20 bases remaining between them. The CDR3 spells CASTEEGRLQGYTF. The CDR3 region has the DNA TGTGCCAGTACCGAGGAGGGCAGGCTGCAGGGCTACACCTTC.

In the case of this clone: Different DNA sequences within this sample yield the same CDR3. The J gene is TRBJ1-1, the V gene TRBV6-5, with TRBD1 identical over 8 bases. Trimming took 7 bases from V and 0 from J; bases not matched to a gene: 7. This CDR3 is built from 15 residues. Germline CDR1 and CDR2: MNHEY and SVGAGI. The DNA for the CDR3 is TGTGCCAGCACCCTAGGACAGGGTTTGAACACTGAAGCTTTCTTT. As protein: CASTLGQGLNTEAFF.

The CDR3 reads CASSSRSDTQYF. DNA of the CDR3: TGTGCCAGCAGCTCGCGGTCAGATACGCAGTATTTT. The chain joins TRBV11-1 to TRBJ2-3; unclear D gene. Germline CDR1 is SGHAT and CDR2 is FQDESV (reference sequence). V lost 4 bases, J lost 4 bases, and 6 bases lay in between. The CDR3 is 12 amino acids.

The chain combines TRBV28 with TRBJ1-5; no reliable D call. Germline V CDR1 and CDR2: MDHEN, SYDVKM. V was trimmed by 2 bases and J by 6 bases, leaving 14 bases between them. The CDR3 covers 15 residues. CDR3 nucleotide sequence: TGTGCCAGCAGTTTAGGTGTAGTCTCCCCTCAGCCCCAGCATTTT. Translated, it gives CASSLGVVSPQPQHF.

The chain carries TRBV28 and TRBJ2-6; D unclear. There are 15 residues in the CDR3. Trimming pared 5 bases from V and 4 bases from J, leaving 12 bases between. Germline loops: CDR1 MDHEN, CDR2 SYDVKM. The CDR3 loop is CASSPNGSGANVLTF. The CDR3 DNA follows: TGTGCCAGCAGTCCCAACGGGTCCGGGGCCAACGTCCTGACTTTC.

The chain links TRBV6-6 to TRBJ1-4; D gene ambiguous. CDR3 length: 12 residues. From germline, CDR1 is MNHNY and CDR2 SVGAGI (reference sequence). V shed 6 bases and J shed 5 bases, with 7 bases lying between them. Here the CDR3 DNA reads TGTGCCAGCAGCCGGTCAAATGAAAAACTGTTTTTT. Protein product: CASSRSNEKLFF.

The chain employs TRBV27 and TRBJ1-2; no clear D gene. The ends were cut back, 7 bases at V and 8 bases at J, with 26 bases in the middle. CDR1 is MNHEY, CDR2 SMNVEV, per germline (reference sequence). CDR3 size: 16 residues. CDR3 in DNA: TGTGCCAGCACCTCGTCGGGAAAGCGCGGCTCTGGGGGCTACACCTTC. Translation gives CASTSSGKRGSGGYTF.

The genes are TRBV6-2 or TRBV6-3 and TRBJ2-3, with D unresolved. Germline V gives CDR1 MNHEY, CDR2 SVGEGT. CDR3 length equals 13 residues. V shed 5 bases and J shed 0 bases, with 6 bases lying between them. In nucleotides, the CDR3 is TGTGCCAGCAGTACATCTAGCACAGATACGCAGTATTTT. This translates into CASSTSSTDTQYF.

The chain combines TRBV19 with TRBJ1-2; 9 nucleotides align to TRBD1. The CDR3 has 16 residues. Germline V gene data show CDR1 as LNHDA and CDR2 as SQIVND (reference sequence). With 3 bases clipped from V and 2 bases from J, the junction kept 7 bases outside the gene matches. CDR3 nucleotides: TGTGCCAGTAGTATCTGGGGGACAGGGACGAACTATGGCTACACCTTC. It encodes CASSIWGTGTNYGYTF.

The gene calls are TRBV7-6 and TRBJ2-7; TRBD2 matches at 8 bases. Germline lookup yields CDR1 SGHVS and CDR2 FNYEAQ. V was clipped by 3 bases and J by 3 bases; unmatched bases: 4. The CDR3 contains 14 residues. This chain's CDR3 is CASSFGREVYEQYF. DNA for the CDR3: TGTGCCAGCAGCTTCGGGCGGGAGGTCTACGAGCAGTACTTC.

In its sample, this clone was seen once. V gene TRBV19 combines with J gene TRBJ1-5; no clear D gene. V gave up 3 bases and J gave up 1 base, with 7 bases separating them. Germline CDR1 and CDR2: LNHDA and SQIVND (reference sequence). This CDR3 contains 14 residues. CDR3 residues: CASSIGQSNQPQHF. The CDR3 DNA reads as TGTGCCAGTAGTATTGGGCAAAGCAATCAGCCCCAGCATTTT.

This clone was counted between two and nine times. The CDR3 reads CASSPPGLVYEQYF. The CDR3 coding sequence is TGCGCCAGCAGCCCACCGGGACTAGTCTACGAGCAGTACTTC. The chain combines TRBV5-1 with TRBJ2-7; 8 positions agree with TRBD2. The V and J ends lost 4 bases and 3 bases, in that order; junction bases with no gene match: 6. The CDR3 runs 14 residues. CDR1 is SGHRS, CDR2 YFSETQ, per germline.

V usage is TRBV7-9 and J usage is TRBJ1-5; no definite D call. Between the trimmed V and J ends, which lost 5 bases and 5 bases, there was a span of 10 bases. From germline, CDR1 is SEHNR and CDR2 FQNEAQ (reference sequence). The CDR3 spans 13 residues. CDR3 DNA: TGTGCCAGCAGCCCCGATCGGGATCAGCCCCAGCATTTT. Encoded protein: CASSPDRDQPQHF.

The chain employs TRBV10-3 and TRBJ2-1; TRBD1 is a possible D gene (6 bases). Germline V gives CDR1 ENHRY, CDR2 SYGVKD. Trimming left V 7 bases short and J 6 bases short, with 13 bases between. CDR3 length equals 13 residues. The CDR3 protein is CAIKPTGINEQFF. In nucleotides, the CDR3 is TGTGCCATCAAACCGACAGGAATCAATGAGCAGTTCTTC.

This CDR3 reads CASTQQRGYGYGYTF. The CDR3 nucleotides are TGTGCCAGCACCCAACAACGGGGGTACGGCTATGGCTACACCTTC. V and J are TRBV6-5 and TRBJ1-2, with a weak D call TRBD1 (5 bases). Trimming left V 7 bases short and J 4 bases short, with 19 bases between. Germline CDR1 is MNHEY and CDR2 is SVGAGI. The CDR3 contains 15 residues.

Points on this clone: The junction does not match germline at one end; this may be a read error. J is TRBJ2-4 and V is TRBV28; a weak D match, TRBD1 (6 bases). From germline, CDR1 is MDHEN and CDR2 SYDVKM. This CDR3 has 15 residues. As DNA, the CDR3 is TGTGCCAGCAGCGAGGCCGGACAGTGGGGCTCCACCGGACACTTC. Encoded protein: CASSEAGQWGSTGHF.

The J gene is TRBJ1-2, the V gene TRBV11-1; D perhaps matches TRBD1 (6 bases). Germline V gene data show CDR1 as SGHAT and CDR2 as FQDESV (reference sequence). This CDR3 region has 14 residues. V was cut by 7 bases and J by 1 base, with 13 bases left in between. The CDR3 reads CASTQGQFNYGYTF. The CDR3 DNA follows: TGTGCCAGCACCCAGGGGCAATTTAACTATGGCTACACCTTC.

In its sample, this clone was seen a few times. The chain recombines TRBV29-1 with TRBJ1-1; the match to TRBD1 covers 7 bases. The CDR3 covers 13 residues. Germline V gives CDR1 SQVTM, CDR2 ANQGSEA. V dropped 4 bases and J dropped 5; count of bases not matched to a gene: 7. For the CDR3, the DNA is TGCAGCGTTGGGAGACAGGGTAAGACTGAAGCTTTCTTT. Translation: CSVGRQGKTEAFF.

The V call is TRBV7-2, the J call TRBJ2-7; tentatively, D is TRBD2 (6 bases). V dropped 1 base and J dropped 0 bases, with 16 bases sitting between them. Looked up from germline, CDR1 is SGHTA and CDR2 is FQGNSA. The CDR3 covers 17 residues. The CDR3 region is CASSLDERAQGSYEQYF. DNA for the CDR3: TGTGCCAGCAGCTTAGATGAGCGGGCGCAAGGCTCCTACGAGCAGTACTTC.

This clone was seen only once. The V call is TRBV10-3, the J call TRBJ2-1; 12 positions match TRBD2. The CDR3 sequence is 18 residues long. The germline V gene has CDR1 ENHRY and CDR2 SYGVKD. The junction had 5 bases not matched to a gene; V was cut back by 2 bases and J by 0 bases. The CDR3 here is CAISEGLAGWSSYNEQFF. Here the CDR3 DNA reads TGTGCCATCAGTGAGGGACTAGCGGGATGGAGCTCCTACAATGAGCAGTTCTTC.

This clone has only one observation. This chain connects TRBV6-5 to TRBJ1-2; 7 bases are a match to TRBD1. The CDR3 contains 15 residues. CDR1 and CDR2 from the germline V gene are MNHEY and SVGAGI. Trimming cost V 0 bases and J 5 bases; bases outside gene matches: 6. The chain's CDR3 is CASSYSGTALYGYTF. In DNA form, the CDR3 reads TGTGCCAGCAGTTACTCGGGGACAGCCCTTTATGGCTACACCTTC.

J is TRBJ2-7 and V is TRBV11-1; no reliable D call. V dropped 4 bases and J dropped 5 bases, with 9 bases sitting between them. The CDR3 totals 12 residues. Germline V CDR1 and CDR2: SGHAT, FQDESV (reference sequence). Here the CDR3 DNA reads TGTGCCAGCAGCTCAGAAGTCAACGAGCAGTACTTC. Its protein product is CASSSEVNEQYF. Full variable domain (rest looked up from reference TRBV11-1 and TRBJ2-7): EAEVAQSPRYKITEKSQAVAFWCDPISGHATLYWYRQILGQGPELLVQFQDESVVDDSQLPKDRFSAERLKGVDSTLKIQPAELGDSAMYLCASSSEVNEQYFGPGTRLTVT.

The rearrangement uses TRBV7-2 and TRBJ1-4, with D possibly being TRBD1 (5 bases). The germline V gene encodes CDR1 SGHTA and CDR2 FQGNSA. V lost 3 bases to trimming and J lost 8 bases, with 13 bases between them. The CDR3 totals 14 residues. In DNA form, the CDR3 reads TGTGCCAGCAGCTTGTCACAGGCCTCGGAAAAACTGTTTTTT. Protein: CASSLSQASEKLFF.

The chain employs TRBV28 and TRBJ1-6; D call uncertain. The ends were cut back, 6 bases at V and 0 bases at J, with 15 bases in the middle. CDR3 length equals 17 residues. CDR1 and CDR2 (germline): MDHEN, SYDVKM. CDR3 in DNA: TGTGCCAGCAGCCGATCCCCGAAGAGCTCCTATAATTCACCCCTCCACTTT. This codes for CASSRSPKSSYNSPLHF. The full variable domain, in which reference TRBV28 and TRBJ1-6 provide the parts outside the CDR3, is DVKVTQSSRYLVKRTGEKVFLECVQDMDHENMFWYRQDPGLGLRLIYFSYDVKMKEKGDIPEGYSVSREKKERFSLILESASTNQTSMYLCASSRSPKSSYNSPLHFGNGTRLTVT.

The gene calls are TRBV19 and TRBJ1-2; TRBD1 matches at 8 bases. The CDR3 runs to 13 residues. CDR1 is LNHDA, CDR2 SQIVND, per germline (reference sequence). The trim removed 5 bases at V and 4 bases at J, leaving 3 bases unmatched. The CDR3 DNA follows: TGTGCCAGTAGTCTCACAGGGGGCTATGGCTACACCTTC. Translation gives CASSLTGGYGYTF. Full variable domain (outside the CDR3, taken from reference TRBV19 and TRBJ1-2): DGGITQSPKYLFRKEGQNVTLSCEQNLNHDAMYWYRQDPGQGLRLIYYSQIVNDFQKGDIAEGYSVSREKKESFPLTVTSAQKNPTAFYLCASSLTGGYGYTFGSGTRLTVV.

V is TRBV18 and J is TRBJ2-3, with D unresolved. This CDR3 has 16 residues. The V gene lost 0 bases and the J gene lost 1 base, with 11 bases spanning the gap. Germline-derived CDR1 and CDR2 are KGHSH and LQKENI. This CDR3 reads CASSPPLSGGTDTQYF. Written as DNA, the CDR3 is TGTGCCAGCTCACCACCTCTTTCCGGTGGCACAGATACGCAGTATTTT. The whole variable domain, filled in from reference TRBV18 and TRBJ2-3, reads NAGVMQNPRHLVRRRGQEARLRCSPMKGHSHVYWYRQLPEEGLKFMVYLQKENIIDESGMPKERFSAEFPKEGPSILRIQQVVRGDSAAYFCASSPPLSGGTDTQYFGPGTRLTVL.

The gene calls are TRBV2 and TRBJ2-7, with 9 bases identical to TRBD2. Germline CDR1 reads SNHLY; CDR2 reads FYNNEI. This CDR3 region has 15 residues. With 4 bases clipped from V and 3 bases from J, the junction kept 7 bases outside the gene matches. CDR3: CASSALAGALYEQYF. CDR3 nucleotide sequence: TGTGCCAGCAGTGCCTTAGCGGGGGCCCTCTACGAGCAGTACTTC. Full variable domain (missing parts from reference TRBV2 and TRBJ2-7): EPEVTQTPSHQVTQMGQEVILRCVPISNHLYFYWYRQILGQKVEFLVSFYNNEISEKSEIFDDQFSVERPDGSNFTLKIRSTKLEDSAMYFCASSALAGALYEQYFGPGTRLTVT.

The genes are TRBV5-1 and TRBJ2-1, with 11 bases identical to TRBD1. This CDR3 has 15 residues. V dropped 4 bases and J dropped 4; count of bases not matched to a gene: 4. From germline, CDR1 is SGHRS and CDR2 YFSETQ. The CDR3 loop reads CASSTGTGGYNEQFF. CDR3 nucleotide sequence: TGCGCCAGCAGCACTGGGACAGGGGGATACAATGAGCAGTTCTTC.

The chain uses TRBV28 and TRBJ2-1; TRBD2 matches 8 bases. Germline loops: CDR1 MDHEN, CDR2 SYDVKM. The V segment lost 2 bases and the J segment 5 bases; nucleotides outside the gene matches: 5. There are 15 residues in the CDR3. CDR3 DNA sequence: TGTGCCAGCAGTTTAGCGGGACTAGGGAACAATGAGCAGTTCTTC. The encoded protein is CASSLAGLGNNEQFF. The full variable domain, its missing parts supplied by reference TRBV28 and TRBJ2-1, is DVKVTQSSRYLVKRTGEKVFLECVQDMDHENMFWYRQDPGLGLRLIYFSYDVKMKEKGDIPEGYSVSREKKERFSLILESASTNQTSMYLCASSLAGLGNNEQFFGPGTRLTVL.